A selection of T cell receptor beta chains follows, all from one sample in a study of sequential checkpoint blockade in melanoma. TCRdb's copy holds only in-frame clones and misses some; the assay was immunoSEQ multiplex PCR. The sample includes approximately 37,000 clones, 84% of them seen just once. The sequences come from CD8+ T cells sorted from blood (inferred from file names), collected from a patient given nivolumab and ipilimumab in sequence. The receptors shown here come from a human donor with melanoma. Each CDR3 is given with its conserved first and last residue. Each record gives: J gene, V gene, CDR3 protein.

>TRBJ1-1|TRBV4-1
CASSQAGQGASEAFF
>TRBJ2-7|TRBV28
CASSLSGRGAYEQYF
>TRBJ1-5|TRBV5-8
CASSLDGTGAPEPQHF
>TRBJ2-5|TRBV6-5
CASSKPDGKTQYF
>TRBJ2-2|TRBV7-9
CASSTPGTSNDGELFF
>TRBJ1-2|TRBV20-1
CSASTGSYTF
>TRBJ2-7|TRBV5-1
CASSLNSDSYEQYF
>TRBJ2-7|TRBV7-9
CASRGQSSYEQYF
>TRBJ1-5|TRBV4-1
CASSQAIWAVQPQHF
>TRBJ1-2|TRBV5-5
CASWVEGITYGYTF
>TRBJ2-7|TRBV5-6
CASSLGDSYYEQYF
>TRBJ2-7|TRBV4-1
CASSQDNVPLIYEQYF
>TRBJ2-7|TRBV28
CASSLSDRLHEQYF
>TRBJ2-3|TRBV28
CASRSTGGDTDTQYF
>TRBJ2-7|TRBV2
CASSDWTPSSYEQYF
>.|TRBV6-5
CASSYRAGGIYEQYF
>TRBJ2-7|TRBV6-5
CASSYSTGGDGEQYF
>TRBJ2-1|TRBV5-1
CASRDPGTSRPNEQFF
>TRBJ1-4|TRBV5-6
CASSADLDREKLFF
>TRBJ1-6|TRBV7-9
CAGSSGQGFSPLHF
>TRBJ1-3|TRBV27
CASGMGGAGNTIYF
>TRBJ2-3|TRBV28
CASRLAGAFLADTQYF
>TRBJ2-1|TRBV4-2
CASSPTGVNEQFF
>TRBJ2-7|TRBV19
CATSGPISYEQYF
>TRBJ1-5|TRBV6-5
CASSPGTGNQPQHF
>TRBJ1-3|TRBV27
CASSSLTGLFGNTIYF
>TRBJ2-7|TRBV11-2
CASSGLLREQYF
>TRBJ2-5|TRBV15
CATSRSTMGGDQYF
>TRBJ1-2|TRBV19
CASRPQPGANYGYTF
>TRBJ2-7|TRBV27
CASSFSGGYEQYF
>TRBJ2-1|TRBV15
CATSRGTGLEQFF
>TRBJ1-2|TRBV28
CASSQTILLWDRANYGYTF
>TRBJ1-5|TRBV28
CASRYRDRGALNQPQHF
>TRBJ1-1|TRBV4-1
CASSQDPGNTEAFF
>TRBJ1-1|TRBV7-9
CASSLGSRAFF
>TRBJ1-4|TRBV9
CASSPGQGDEKLFF
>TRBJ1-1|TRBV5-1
CASSLEAGGGTEAFF
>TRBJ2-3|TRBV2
CASSEGREGTDTQYF
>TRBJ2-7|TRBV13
CASSFGLSPYEQYF
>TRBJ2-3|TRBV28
CASTPGGAGTDTQYF
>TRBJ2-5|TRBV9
CASSMGLQETQYF
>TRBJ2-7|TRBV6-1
CASSAHGTSGAYEQYF
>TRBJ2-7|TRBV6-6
CASSNTGDPYEQYF
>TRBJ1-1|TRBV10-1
CASIGVLGTEAFF
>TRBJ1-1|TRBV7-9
CASSQTYRDTHTEAFF
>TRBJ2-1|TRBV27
CASSRGLNYNEQFF
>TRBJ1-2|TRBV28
CASSFYDYGYTF
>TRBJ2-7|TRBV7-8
CASSAWTRGGLEQYF
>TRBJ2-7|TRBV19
CASSIRTGYEQYF
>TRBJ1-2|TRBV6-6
CASIDRGSNYGYTF
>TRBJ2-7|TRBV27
CASSLSSVYEQYF
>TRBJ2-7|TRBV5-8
CASSHQTQGSPDEQYF
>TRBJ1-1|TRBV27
CASSIQGPRFAEAFF